This TCR beta chain was identified in a study of memory CD4+ T cells and cytomegalovirus serostatus. The V gene end was trimmed by 7 bases and the J gene end by 6 bases; junction bases not matched to a gene: 12. This CDR3 region has 15 residues. Germline V lookup: CDR1 MNHEY, CDR2 SVGAGI. The assay was immunoSEQ multiplex PCR, and TCRdb's table has in-frame clones only and misses some. The table includes about 60,000 clones, approximately 80% detected once. Single viable CD3+CD4+CD8-CD45RO+ cells were sorted as the memory CD4+ T cells. The chain is built from TRBV6-5 and TRBJ2-5, with 9 bases lining up with TRBD2. The material sequenced was memory CD4+ T cells from blood. The source of this sequence is an adult in good health and CMV-seronegative. The CDR3 sequence: CASIDRVAGVKTQYF. CDR3 sequence (DNA): TGTGCCAGCATAGACCGGGTAGCGGGAGTGAAGACCCAGTACTTC.